The 19 T cell receptor beta chains below all came from one sample that was sequenced in a study of T-cell memory formation after mild COVID-19. TCRdb reprocessed the 5' RACE reads via MiXCR and lists one record per CDR3 protein. The table has approximately 250,000 distinct CDR3 sequences, roughly 15% seen once. Specimen: PBMCs or a T cell subset sorted from them (not recorded which). The receptors were gathered from an adult woman who had mild COVID-19 (a few samples of this study predate the infection). Cell type and time point are not known.

This clonotype was detected a few times. The CDR3 nucleotides are TGTGCCAGCAGCTTAAATCGCGTATCCGAGCAGTACTTC. As protein: CASSLNRVSEQYF. The chain joins TRBV7-6 to TRBJ2-7, with D uncertain. The germline V and J ends were trimmed by 2 bases and 6 bases, with 11 bases remaining between them. In germline, CDR1 is SGHVS, CDR2 FNYEAQ. The CDR3 consists of 13 residues.

This clonotype was seen more than once but under ten times. This chain joins TRBV11-2 and TRBJ2-2; the D is unclear. In germline, CDR1 is SGHAT, CDR2 FQNNGV. The CDR3 totals 15 residues. The germline V and J ends were trimmed by 1 base and 3 bases, with 9 bases remaining between them. CDR3 loop: CASSLVVGYTGELFF. As DNA, the CDR3 is TGTGCCAGCAGCTTAGTTGTGGGATACACCGGGGAGCTGTTTTTT.

The J gene is TRBJ1-5, the V gene TRBV7-9; no firm D call. Germline lookup yields CDR1 SEHNR and CDR2 FQNEAQ (reference sequence). Trimming stripped 1 base from V and 0 bases from J, with 10 bases between. The CDR3 has 16 residues. CDR3 sequence reads: CASSLGGAYSNQPQHF. CDR3 DNA: TGTGCCAGCAGCTTAGGAGGAGCCTATAGCAATCAGCCCCAGCATTTT. Full variable domain (missing parts from reference TRBV7-9 and TRBJ1-5): DTGVSQNPRHKITKRGQNVTFRCDPISEHNRLYWYRQTLGQGPEFLTYFQNEAQLEKSRLLSDRFSAERPKGSFSTLEIQRTEQGDSAMYLCASSLGGAYSNQPQHFGDGTRLSIL.

The genes are TRBV5-1 and TRBJ2-3; D might be TRBD2 (7 bases). Germline-derived CDR1 and CDR2 are SGHRS and YFSETQ. V gave up 0 bases and J gave up 4 bases, with 12 bases separating them. This CDR3 contains 15 residues. The CDR3, as DNA: TGCGCCAGCAGCTTGGAGGGGGGGCGAGCAGATACGCAGTATTTT. Translating gives CASSLEGGRADTQYF.

This clonotype was found a few times. CDR3 amino acids: CSVDEAQNTEAFF. In DNA, the CDR3 is TGCAGCGTTGATGAGGCGCAGAACACTGAAGCTTTCTTT. V gene TRBV29-1 combines with J gene TRBJ1-1; no definite D call. The CDR3 runs 13 residues. The V gene's germline CDR1 is SQVTM and CDR2 ANQGSEA. V was clipped by 3 bases and J by 1 base, with 9 bases between them.

This clonotype was picked up a small number of times. The rearrangement joins TRBV5-1 to TRBJ1-5, with 9 bases that match TRBD1. V shed 6 bases and J 1 base; nucleotides not matched to a gene: 5. Germline V gene lookup returns CDR1 SGHRS and CDR2 YFSETQ. The CDR3 sequence is 15 residues long. The CDR3 bases are TGCGCCAGCACGGAGGACAGGGGAAGCAATCAGCCCCAGCATTTT. Protein product: CASTEDRGSNQPQHF.

V and J are TRBV9 and TRBJ2-3; TRBD2 agrees at 9 bases. CDR3 size: 16 residues. CDR1 is SGDLS, CDR2 YYNGEE, per germline. J lost 6 bases, V lost 0 bases, and 8 bases had no gene match. CDR3 amino acids: CASSVATSAGGDTQYF. The CDR3 nucleotides read TGTGCCAGCAGCGTAGCTACAAGTGCGGGGGGGGATACGCAGTATTTT. The full variable domain, rest sourced from reference TRBV9 and TRBJ2-3, is DSGVTQTPKHLITATGQRVTLRCSPRSGDLSVYWYQQSLDQGLQFLIQYYNGEERAKGNILERFSAQQFPDLHSELNLSSLELGDSALYFCASSVATSAGGDTQYFGPGTRLTVL.

As DNA, the CDR3 is TGTGCCAGCAGACCCGAGAGTCCAGGGAATGAGCAGTTCTTC. Its protein product is CASRPESPGNEQFF. The gene calls are TRBV12-3 or TRBV12-4 and TRBJ2-1; D may be TRBD1 (5 bases). The CDR3 runs 14 residues. The V gene lost 6 bases and the J gene lost 7 bases, with 16 bases spanning the gap.

The chain links TRBV18 to TRBJ2-7; 11 bases are a match to TRBD1. CDR3 length equals 15 residues. J was trimmed by 2 bases and V by 4 bases; bases with no gene match: 4. The germline V gene encodes CDR1 KGHSH and CDR2 LQKENI. CDR3 DNA: TGTGCCAGCTCACACGGGACAGGGGGGGCCTACGAGCAGTACTTC. Residues: CASSHGTGGAYEQYF.

This clonotype was recorded many times. The V call is TRBV30, the J call TRBJ2-3; D is possibly TRBD1 or TRBD2 (5 bases each). Germline V gives CDR1 GTSNPN, CDR2 SVGIG (reference sequence). The CDR3 covers 12 residues. Deletions cut 5 bases from V and 4 bases from J, with 10 bases between. The CDR3 spells CAWSGRADTQYF. CDR3 sequence (DNA): TGTGCCTGGTCAGGGCGGGCAGATACGCAGTATTTT.

This clonotype was counted a few times. The chain carries TRBV5-1 and TRBJ1-2; a possible D gene is TRBD1 (5 bases). In germline, CDR1 is SGHRS, CDR2 YFSETQ. This CDR3 is 11 amino acids long. The V gene lost 3 bases and the J gene lost 10 bases, with 10 bases spanning the gap. The CDR3 loop is CASSSDKTYTF. Here the CDR3 DNA reads TGCGCCAGCAGCTCGGACAAGACCTACACCTTC. The full variable domain, completed using reference TRBV5-1 and TRBJ1-2, is KAGVTQTPRYLIKTRGQQVTLSCSPISGHRSVSWYQQTPGQGLQFLFEYFSETQRNKGNFPGRFSGRQFSNSRSEMNVSTLELGDSALYLCASSSDKTYTFGSGTRLTVV.

This clonotype was seen a handful of times. The V gene is TRBV20-1, the J gene TRBJ2-5; D is unclear. Trimming took off 6 bases at V and 5 bases at J, with 7 bases between the two ends. The CDR3 has 10 amino acids. The germline V gene has CDR1 DFQATT and CDR2 SNEGSKA (reference sequence). The CDR3, as DNA: TGCAGTGCCTTGTGGGAGACCCAGTACTTC. This sequence encodes CSALWETQYF.

The chain combines TRBV3-1 with TRBJ2-3; no reliable D call. With 3 bases removed from V and 3 bases from J, the gap between germline ends came to 19 bases. The CDR3 contains 17 residues. The V gene's germline CDR1 is LGHDT and CDR2 YNNKEL (reference sequence). In DNA form, the CDR3 reads TGTGCCAGCAGCCACGGGCCGGCGTTAGAGACGACAGATACGCAGTATTTT. Translating gives CASSHGPALETTDTQYF.

The genes are TRBV7-8 and TRBJ1-3; D is possibly TRBD1 (5 bases). The V gene's germline CDR1 is SGHVS and CDR2 FQNEAQ. The V and J ends lost 0 bases and 3 bases respectively, with 9 bases between them. The CDR3 is made up of 15 amino acids. The DNA of the CDR3 is TGTGCCAGCAGCTTAGCCTCGGGACTTGGAAACACCATATATTTT. The encoded protein is CASSLASGLGNTIYF. Full variable domain (missing parts from reference TRBV7-8 and TRBJ1-3): GAGVSQSPRYKVAKRGQDVALRCDPISGHVSLFWYQQALGQGPEFLTYFQNEAQLDKSGLPSDRFFAERPEGSVSTLKIQRTQQEDSAVYLCASSLASGLGNTIYFGEGSWLTVV.

In its sample, this clonotype was seen a few times. The J gene is TRBJ2-2, the V gene TRBV24-1, with D possibly matching TRBD1 (6 bases). This CDR3 contains 17 residues. The V gene's germline CDR1 is KGHDR and CDR2 SFDVKD. Trimming took off 2 bases at V and 6 bases at J, with 18 bases between the two ends. In DNA, the CDR3 is TGTGCCACCAGTGATTACGCCGGGCAGGGGACACCCGGGGAGCTGTTTTTT. It is translated as CATSDYAGQGTPGELFF.

In its sample, this clonotype was seen many times. The chain recombines TRBV20-1 with TRBJ1-3, with TRBD1 as a possible D gene (5 bases). Trimming removed 3 bases at V and 2 bases at J, with 11 bases between. The germline CDR1 and CDR2 sequences are DFQATT and SNEGSKA (reference sequence). The CDR3 consists of 14 residues. The CDR3 bases are TGCAGTGCTAGCACCCAGGGAGCTGGAAACACCATATATTTT. This gives the protein CSASTQGAGNTIYF.

The V and J genes are TRBV24-1 and TRBJ2-2, with a weak D call TRBD2 (6 bases). V lost 12 bases to trimming and J lost 7 bases, with 26 bases between them. The germline CDR1 and CDR2 sequences are KGHDR and SFDVKD. The CDR3 is 16 residues long. DNA of the CDR3: TGTGCCCCCTACCCCGGGGGTCCCCCTGGCAGCGGGGAGCTGTTTTTT. It translates to CAPYPGGPPGSGELFF.

DNA for the CDR3: TGTGCCAGCAGCTCACAGGGGATCAACGTCCTGACTTTC. Protein product: CASSSQGINVLTF. V gene TRBV11-1 combines with J gene TRBJ2-6; 7 bases align to TRBD1. Germline assignment: CDR1 SGHAT and CDR2 FQDESV (reference sequence). The CDR3 runs 13 residues. With 4 bases clipped from V and 9 bases from J, the junction kept 3 bases outside the gene matches.

This clonotype was picked up a small number of times. This chain joins TRBV4-2 and TRBJ2-7, with TRBD2 matching 10 bases. CDR1 is LGHNA and CDR2 is YNFKEQ in the germline V gene. V was clipped by 0 bases and J by 2 bases; unmatched bases: 4. This CDR3 region has 16 residues. The CDR3 bases are TGTGCCAGCAGCCAAGACCAAGCGGGAGGGCCCTACGAGCAGTACTTC. Its protein is CASSQDQAGGPYEQYF.